This paragraph covers one TCR beta chain sequence. Antigen: not known. The repertoire was sequenced with immunoSEQ multiplex PCR; TCRdb's copy has only in-frame clones and lacks some. Of around 200,000 clones in the sample, just under 95% were seen once. The sample comes from a study of T cell responses to AZD1222 COVID-19 vaccine. This CDR3 has 13 residues. Deletions cut 0 bases from V and 6 bases from J, with 9 bases between. Germline loops: CDR1 MNHEY, CDR2 SVGAGI. Study-wide results and caveats: Recipients of AZD1222 seropositive at baseline numbered only 5 to 7. The donors showed a predominance of white British ancestry and of females, with possible underestimation of clonal diversity. Across the whole spike, CD4 TCRs peaked at regions 160-218 and 743-854. Samples come after the peak T cell response, not at day 14.

The genes are TRBV6-5 and TRBJ2-7, with D possibly called TRBD1 or TRBD2 (5 bases each). This receptor was obtained from an adult who received the MenACWY meningococcal vaccine as a control. Material: peripheral blood, obtained 28 days after the second dose of the MenACWY control vaccine. CDR3 amino acids: CASSYSGTFEQYF. The CDR3 DNA reads TGTGCCAGCAGTTACTCCGGGACCTTCGAGCAGTACTTC.